This T cell receptor beta chain was sequenced in a study of response to subunit inactivated influenza vaccine. The V and J ends lost 6 bases and 7 bases respectively, with 9 bases between them. The CDR3 loop spans 11 amino acids. The germline CDR1 and CDR2 sequences are MNHEY and SVGEGT. TCRdb itself ran the RT-PCR reads through MiXCR, one entry per CDR3 protein. The repertoire holds approximately 500,000 distinct CDR3 sequences, with 13% as singletons. Findings and limits, study-wide: Authors suggested few new T cells are recruited by each seasonal influenza vaccination.

Turning to this clonotype: The antigen remains unidentified.

The origin of this receptor is a man in his forties or fifties who received an inactivated influenza vaccine. The chain has TRBV6-2 or TRBV6-3 and TRBJ1-1; the D is unclear. The sequencing here drew on PBMCs from blood, taken 40 to 50 days after vaccination. DNA of the CDR3: TGTGCCAGCAGCCCCGGGATTGAAGCTTTCTTT. Its protein product is CASSPGIEAFF.